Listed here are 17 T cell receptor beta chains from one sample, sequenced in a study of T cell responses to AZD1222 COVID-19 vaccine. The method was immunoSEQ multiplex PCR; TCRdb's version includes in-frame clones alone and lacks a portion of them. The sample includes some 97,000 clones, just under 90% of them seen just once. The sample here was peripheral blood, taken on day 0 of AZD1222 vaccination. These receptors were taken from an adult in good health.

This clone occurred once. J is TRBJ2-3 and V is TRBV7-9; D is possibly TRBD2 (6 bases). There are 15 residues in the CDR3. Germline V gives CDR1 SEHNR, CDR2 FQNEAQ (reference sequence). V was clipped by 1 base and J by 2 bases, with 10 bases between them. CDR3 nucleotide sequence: TGTGCCAGCAGCTTAGGTCCGGGGGACACAGATACGCAGTATTTT. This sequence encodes CASSLGPGDTDTQYF.

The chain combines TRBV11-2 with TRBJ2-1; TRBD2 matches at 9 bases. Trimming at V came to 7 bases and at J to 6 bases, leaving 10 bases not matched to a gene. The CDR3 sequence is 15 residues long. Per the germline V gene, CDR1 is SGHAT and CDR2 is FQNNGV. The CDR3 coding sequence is TGTGCCAGCACCCCTAGGCGGGGGGGAGGCAATGAGCAGTTCTTC. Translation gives CASTPRRGGGNEQFF.

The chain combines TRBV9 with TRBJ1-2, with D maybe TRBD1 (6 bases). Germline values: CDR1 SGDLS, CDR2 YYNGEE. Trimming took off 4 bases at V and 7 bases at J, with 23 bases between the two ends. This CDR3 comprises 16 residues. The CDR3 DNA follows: TGTGCCAGCAGCTTTGCTCCTGGAGGGGGGAGACTTGGCTACACCTTC. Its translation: CASSFAPGGGRLGYTF.

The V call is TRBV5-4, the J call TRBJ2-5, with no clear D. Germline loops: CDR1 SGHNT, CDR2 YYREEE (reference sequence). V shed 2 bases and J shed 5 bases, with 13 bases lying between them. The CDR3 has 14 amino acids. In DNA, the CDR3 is TGTGCCAGCAGCTTCGTAAATCTTGCGGAGACCCAGTACTTC. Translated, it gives CASSFVNLAETQYF.

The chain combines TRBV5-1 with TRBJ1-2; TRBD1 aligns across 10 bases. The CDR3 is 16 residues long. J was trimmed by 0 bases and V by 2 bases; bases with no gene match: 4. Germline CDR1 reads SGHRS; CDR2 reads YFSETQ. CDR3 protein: CASSFGTGAANYGYTF. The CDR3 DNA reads TGCGCCAGCAGCTTCGGGACAGGGGCGGCTAACTATGGCTACACCTTC. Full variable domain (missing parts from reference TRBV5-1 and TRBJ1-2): KAGVTQTPRYLIKTRGQQVTLSCSPISGHRSVSWYQQTPGQGLQFLFEYFSETQRNKGNFPGRFSGRQFSNSRSEMNVSTLELGDSALYLCASSFGTGAANYGYTFGSGTRLTVV.

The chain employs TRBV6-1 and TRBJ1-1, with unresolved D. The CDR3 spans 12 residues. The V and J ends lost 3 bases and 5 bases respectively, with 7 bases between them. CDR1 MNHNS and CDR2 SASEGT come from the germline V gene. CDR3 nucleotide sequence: TGTGCCAGCAGTGATTGGGGTACTGAAGCTTTCTTT. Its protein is CASSDWGTEAFF.

The CDR3 nucleotides read TGTGCCAGCAGCGTAGCTCTGAGTGGGGAGCTGTTTTTT. As protein: CASSVALSGELFF. This rearrangement joins TRBV9 to TRBJ2-2; D uncertain. Trimming shortened V by 0 bases and J by 8 bases, and 8 bases separated the two germline ends. Germline CDR1 and CDR2: SGDLS and YYNGEE. The CDR3 contains 13 residues.

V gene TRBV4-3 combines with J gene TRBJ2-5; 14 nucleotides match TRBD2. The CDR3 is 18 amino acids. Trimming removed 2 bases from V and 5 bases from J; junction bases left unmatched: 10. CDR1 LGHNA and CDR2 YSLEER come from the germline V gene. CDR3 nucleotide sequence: TGCGCCAGCAGCCAATTTTTGACTAGCGGGGGGGCCAGCGAGACCCAGTACTTC. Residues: CASSQFLTSGGASETQYF.

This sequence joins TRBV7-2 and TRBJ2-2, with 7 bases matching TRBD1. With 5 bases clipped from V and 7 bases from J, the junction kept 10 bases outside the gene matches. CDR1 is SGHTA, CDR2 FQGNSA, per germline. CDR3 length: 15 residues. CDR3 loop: CASSPGTVKGGELFF. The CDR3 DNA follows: TGTGCCAGCAGCCCCGGGACAGTAAAGGGCGGGGAGCTGTTTTTT. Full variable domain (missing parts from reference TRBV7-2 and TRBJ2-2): GAGVSQSPSNKVTEKGKDVELRCDPISGHTALYWYRQSLGQGLEFLIYFQGNSAPDKSGLPSDRFSAERTGGSVSTLTIQRTQQEDSAVYLCASSPGTVKGGELFFGEGSRLTVL.

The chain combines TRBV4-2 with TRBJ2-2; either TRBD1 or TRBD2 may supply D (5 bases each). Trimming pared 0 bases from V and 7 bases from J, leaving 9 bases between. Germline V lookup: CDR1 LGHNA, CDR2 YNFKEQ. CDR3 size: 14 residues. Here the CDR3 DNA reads TGTGCCAGCAGCCAAGAGAGGGGTCTCGGGGAGCTGTTTTTT. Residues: CASSQERGLGELFF.

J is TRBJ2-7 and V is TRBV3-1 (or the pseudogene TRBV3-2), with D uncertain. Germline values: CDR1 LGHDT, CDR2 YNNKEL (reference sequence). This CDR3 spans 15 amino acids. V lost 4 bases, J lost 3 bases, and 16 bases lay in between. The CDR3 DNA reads TGTGCCAGCAGCCCTACGGCGACGTGGGGCTACGAGCAGTACTTC. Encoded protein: CASSPTATWGYEQYF.

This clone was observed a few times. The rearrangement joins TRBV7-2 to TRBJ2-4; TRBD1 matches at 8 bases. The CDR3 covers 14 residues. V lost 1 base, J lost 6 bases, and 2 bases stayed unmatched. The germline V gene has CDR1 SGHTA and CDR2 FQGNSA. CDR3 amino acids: CASSLGTGLNIQYF. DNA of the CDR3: TGTGCCAGCAGCTTAGGGACAGGGCTAAACATTCAGTACTTC.

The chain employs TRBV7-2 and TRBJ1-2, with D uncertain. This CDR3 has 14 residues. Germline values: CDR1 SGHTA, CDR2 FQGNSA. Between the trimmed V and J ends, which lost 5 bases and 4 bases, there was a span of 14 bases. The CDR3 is CASSPSTRVYGYTF. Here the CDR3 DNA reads TGTGCCAGCAGCCCCAGTACAAGGGTCTATGGCTACACCTTC.

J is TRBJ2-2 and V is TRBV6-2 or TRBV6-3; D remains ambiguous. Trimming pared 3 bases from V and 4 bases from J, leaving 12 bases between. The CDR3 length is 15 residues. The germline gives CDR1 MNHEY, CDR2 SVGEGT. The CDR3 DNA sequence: TGTGCCAGCAGTTATTCCCTTTTACCCACCGGGGAGCTGTTTTTT. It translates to CASSYSLLPTGELFF.

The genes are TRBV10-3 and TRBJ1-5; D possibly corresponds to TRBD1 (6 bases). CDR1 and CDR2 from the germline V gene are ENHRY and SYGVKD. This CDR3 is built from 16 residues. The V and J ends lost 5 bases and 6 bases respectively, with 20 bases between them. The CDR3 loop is CAISPRTVGEGQPQHF. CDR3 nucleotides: TGTGCCATCAGTCCCCGGACAGTGGGGGAGGGTCAGCCCCAGCATTTT.

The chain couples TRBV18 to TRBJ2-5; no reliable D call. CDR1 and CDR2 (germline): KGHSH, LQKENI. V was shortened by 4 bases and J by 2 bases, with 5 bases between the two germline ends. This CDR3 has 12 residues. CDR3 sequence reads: CASSLQQETQYF. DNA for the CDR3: TGTGCCAGCTCACTACAACAAGAGACCCAGTACTTC. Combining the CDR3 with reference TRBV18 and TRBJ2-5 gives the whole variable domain NAGVMQNPRHLVRRRGQEARLRCSPMKGHSHVYWYRQLPEEGLKFMVYLQKENIIDESGMPKERFSAEFPKEGPSILRIQQVVRGDSAAYFCASSLQQETQYFGPGTRLLVL.

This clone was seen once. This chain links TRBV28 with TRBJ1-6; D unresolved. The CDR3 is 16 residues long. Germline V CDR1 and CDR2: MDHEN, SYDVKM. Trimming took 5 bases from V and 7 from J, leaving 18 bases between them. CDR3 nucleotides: TGTGCCAGCAGTCCATCTGGGATAGGTTGGAATTCACCCCTCCACTTT. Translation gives CASSPSGIGWNSPLHF.